What follows are 14 T cell receptor beta chains derived from one specimen sequenced in a study of blood T cells in healthy people across ages. For the second PCR, which ran for roughly 7 to 11 cycles, a sample-barcoded 5' primer and a J-beta primer mix were used. TCRdb re-derived calls from the 5' RACE reads in MiXCR, one entry per CDR3 protein. The sample lists about 1.7 million distinct CDR3 sequences, 25% to 30% occurring once. Sequenced: blood. The receptors shown here come from a woman aged 30 to 39 in good health.

The chain joins TRBV24-1 to TRBJ2-1; either TRBD1 or TRBD2 may fit D (5 bases each). Germline-derived CDR1 and CDR2 are KGHDR and SFDVKD. Trimming took off 7 bases at V and 4 bases at J, with 13 bases between the two ends. This CDR3 is built from 14 residues. As DNA, the CDR3 is TGTGCCACCAGGGACGGGACCGTGTACAATGAGCAGTTCTTC. This encodes CATRDGTVYNEQFF.

This chain uses TRBV2 with TRBJ2-5, with TRBD1 matching over 10 bases. The DNA end is a closer match to TRBJ2-7, so the J assignment may be wrong. The germline V gene has CDR1 SNHLY and CDR2 FYNNEI. This CDR3 comprises 15 residues. In DNA, the CDR3 is TGTGCCAGCAAAACCCCGGGACAGGGGCTCCGCGAGCAGTACTTC. Encoded protein: CASKTPGQGLREQYF.

This chain joins TRBV7-6 and TRBJ2-1, with D unresolved. This CDR3 region has 14 residues. The germline V gene has CDR1 SGHVS and CDR2 FNYEAQ. Trimming took 2 bases from V and 5 from J, leaving 10 bases between them. In DNA form, the CDR3 reads TGTGCCAGCAGCTTATCCCGGATACACAATGAGCAGTTCTTC. It is translated as CASSLSRIHNEQFF.

This clonotype was seen a few times. The chain is built from TRBV4-1 and TRBJ1-4; TRBD1 matches 9 bases. The CDR3 has 16 amino acids. J lost 1 base, V lost 7 bases, and 7 bases had no gene match. Germline CDR1 is MGHRA and CDR2 is YSYEKL. The CDR3 here is CASTKTGGRTNEKLFF. CDR3 coding DNA: TGCGCCAGCACGAAAACAGGGGGCAGAACTAATGAAAAACTGTTTTTT.

The chain carries TRBV6-2 or TRBV6-3 and TRBJ2-7; perhaps TRBD2 as D (5 bases). Germline V gives CDR1 MNHEY, CDR2 SVGEGT. V lost 7 bases to trimming and J lost 6 bases, with 25 bases between them. The CDR3 consists of 16 residues. CDR3 in DNA: TGTGCCAGCAATCTACCCCTACGGGGTTCCGTGATCGAGCAGTACTTC. Translating gives CASNLPLRGSVIEQYF.

This clonotype was seen ten or more times. This rearrangement joins TRBV7-2 to TRBJ2-7, with a tentative D call TRBD1 (6 bases). The ends were cut back, 3 bases at V and 5 bases at J, with 17 bases in the middle. CDR3 length: 15 residues. The V gene's germline CDR1 is SGHTA and CDR2 FQGNSA. The CDR3 here is CASSFNRGQGNEQYF. The CDR3 DNA is TGTGCCAGCAGCTTCAACAGAGGGCAGGGGAACGAGCAGTACTTC.

The chain carries TRBV30 and TRBJ2-5, with 7 bases that match TRBD1. This CDR3 contains 13 residues. Looked up from germline, CDR1 is GTSNPN and CDR2 is SVGIG (reference sequence). The junction had 8 bases not matched to a gene; V was cut back by 6 bases and J by 4 bases. The CDR3 coding sequence is TGTGCCTGTGGAACAGGGGTTGGAGAGACCCAGTACTTC. Translation gives CACGTGVGETQYF.

V is TRBV5-1 and J is TRBJ2-5, with D possibly TRBD2 on 5 matching bases. The germline V and J ends were trimmed by 1 base and 4 bases, with 14 bases remaining between them. The germline gives CDR1 SGHRS, CDR2 YFSETQ. The CDR3 is 15 amino acids. The CDR3 is CASSLTGHEGETQYF. In DNA, the CDR3 is TGCGCCAGCAGCTTGACGGGCCATGAGGGAGAGACCCAGTACTTC.

This clonotype has only a few counts. The chain joins TRBV19 to TRBJ2-5, with D hard to call. The J call may be incorrect, as the DNA end agrees better with TRBJ2-7. CDR3 size: 11 residues. The germline V gene has CDR1 LNHDA and CDR2 SQIVND (reference sequence). The CDR3 is CATTDGYEQYF. For the CDR3, the DNA is TGTGCCACCACCGACGGCTACGAGCAGTACTTC.

In this sample, this clonotype turned up a few times. The rearrangement links TRBV5-1 to TRBJ2-3; the D gene is possibly TRBD2 (6 bases). The length of the CDR3 is 14 residues. Between the trimmed V and J ends, which lost 5 bases and 6 bases, there was a span of 16 bases. The V gene's germline CDR1 is SGHRS and CDR2 YFSETQ. This CDR3 reads CASRRDSGADTQYF. The CDR3 DNA follows: TGCGCCAGCAGAAGGGACTCCGGGGCGGATACGCAGTATTTT. The complete variable domain, with remaining parts taken from reference TRBV5-1 and TRBJ2-3, reads KAGVTQTPRYLIKTRGQQVTLSCSPISGHRSVSWYQQTPGQGLQFLFEYFSETQRNKGNFPGRFSGRQFSNSRSEMNVSTLELGDSALYLCASRRDSGADTQYFGPGTRLTVL.

In this sample, this clonotype turned up a few times. The rearrangement joins TRBV20-1 to TRBJ1-5, with 11 bases lining up with TRBD1. Germline-derived CDR1 and CDR2 are DFQATT and SNEGSKA (reference sequence). The CDR3 extends over 15 amino acids. Unmatched junction bases numbered 2, after V lost 3 bases and J lost 1 base. In DNA form, the CDR3 reads TGCAGTGCTAGGGACAGGGGGCGCAGCAATCAGCCCCAGCATTTT. It translates to CSARDRGRSNQPQHF.

This clonotype was detected a few times. This sequence joins TRBV7-2 and TRBJ2-5; the match to TRBD2 covers 11 bases. The CDR3 covers 17 residues. CDR1 and CDR2 from the germline V gene are SGHTA and FQGNSA. V trimming: 1 base; J trimming: 2 bases; junction bases outside the gene matches: 6. In DNA form, the CDR3 reads TGTGCCAGCAGCTTAGGGGCTAGCGGGAGGAGACAAGAGACCCAGTACTTC. This sequence encodes CASSLGASGRRQETQYF.

This clonotype was found many times. The genes are TRBV9 and TRBJ2-7; no firm D call. Germline CDR1 and CDR2: SGDLS and YYNGEE. V was cut by 1 base and J by 2 bases, with 10 bases left in between. The CDR3 has 14 residues. CDR3 region: CASSVSPEAYEQYF. DNA of the CDR3: TGTGCCAGCAGCGTATCGCCCGAAGCCTACGAGCAGTACTTC.

This sequence joins TRBV5-1 and TRBJ2-7; D remains ambiguous. Trimming removed 1 base from V and 5 bases from J, with 7 bases in between. From germline, CDR1 is SGHRS and CDR2 YFSETQ. The CDR3 extends over 12 amino acids. The CDR3 DNA sequence: TGCGCCAGCAGCTTGTGGGCAAACGAGCAGTACTTC. Its translation is CASSLWANEQYF.